Following are 21 T cell receptor beta chains from one sample sequenced in a study of tumor-infiltrating lymphocytes in localized non-small cell lung cancer (TCRdb year 2021). Libraries came from the immunoSEQ multiplex PCR assay. TCRdb holds this immuneACCESS table with in-frame rearrangements only. Some clones are missing; in checked studies, unresolved V genes explain under half, and the rest has no known cause. A total of thousands of clones appear in this sample, about 74% of them only once. The ten largest clones capture around 12% of the sample. Specimen: lung tumor tissue. The receptors shown here come from a human donor with non-small cell lung cancer.

This clone was picked up one time. CDR3 nucleotides: TGTGCTAGTGGTTCATCGAATACCAGGGGAACCGAGCTGTTTTTT. Translation: CASGSSNTRGTELFF. V usage is TRBV12-5 and J usage is TRBJ2-2; D may be TRBD1 (6 bases). In germline, CDR1 is LGHNT, CDR2 FRNRAP. V lost 4 bases to trimming and J lost 11 bases, with 20 bases between them. The CDR3 is made up of 15 amino acids.

The CDR3 here is CASGTSRTGELFF. The CDR3 nucleotides read TGTGCCAGCGGGACTAGCCGTACCGGGGAGCTGTTTTTT. The chain carries TRBV9 and TRBJ2-2; 9 positions match TRBD2. CDR1 SGDLS and CDR2 YYNGEE come from the germline V gene. CDR3 size: 13 residues. J was trimmed by 5 bases and V by 7 bases; bases with no gene match: 3.

This chain joins TRBV14 and TRBJ2-1, with 14 positions matching TRBD2. CDR1 and CDR2 (germline): SGHDN, FVKESK. After removal of 6 bases from V and 9 bases from J, the junction contained 4 bases not matched to a gene. This CDR3 has 14 residues. CDR3 in amino acids: CASRRLAGGPEQFF. CDR3 DNA: TGTGCCAGCAGGCGACTAGCGGGAGGGCCTGAGCAGTTCTTC.

This clone ranks as medium-sized. The genes are TRBV11-2 and TRBJ1-2; 11 bases are a match to TRBD1. The germline V gene encodes CDR1 SGHAT and CDR2 FQNNGV. V trimming: 5 bases; J trimming: 4 bases; junction bases outside the gene matches: 6. CDR3 length: 15 amino acids. The CDR3 loop is CASSVTGTGGYGYTF. The CDR3 nucleotides read TGTGCCAGCAGCGTCACCGGGACAGGGGGCTATGGCTACACCTTC.

The chain joins TRBV14 to TRBJ1-5; the D gene is possibly TRBD1 (5 bases). V lost 4 bases and J lost 2, with 24 bases in between. The germline V gene has CDR1 SGHDN and CDR2 FVKESK. The CDR3 extends over 19 amino acids. The CDR3, as DNA: TGTGCCAGCAGCCGAAACCATTACATCAGGGCTGGGGGCAATCAGCCCCAGCATTTT. This translates into CASSRNHYIRAGGNQPQHF.

V and J are TRBV7-9 and TRBJ2-7; maybe TRBD2 (6 bases). Germline CDR1 and CDR2: SEHNR and FQNEAQ (reference sequence). V gave up 0 bases and J gave up 2 bases, with 8 bases separating them. CDR3 length equals 14 residues. CDR3 in DNA: TGTGCCAGCAGCTTAGCGGGAGGCGCCTACGAGCAGTACTTC. It encodes CASSLAGGAYEQYF.

A remark on this clone: A read error may account for a junction end that differs from germline. The chain recombines TRBV4-2 with TRBJ2-3; D might be TRBD2 (6 bases). The germline CDR1 and CDR2 sequences are LGHNA and YNFKEQ. This CDR3 comprises 16 residues. The CDR3 DNA is TGTGCTAGCAGCCAAACTGGGACTGGCGTAACAGATACGCAGTATTTT. Translation gives CASSQTGTGVTDTQYF.

V gene TRBV5-1 combines with J gene TRBJ1-2; 10 bases are a match to TRBD1. The CDR3 loop spans 14 amino acids. The germline CDR1 and CDR2 sequences are SGHRS and YFSETQ. Unmatched junction bases numbered 6, after V lost 4 bases and J lost 6 bases. The CDR3 spells CASSKPTGGDGYTF. The CDR3 coding sequence is TGCGCCAGCAGCAAACCGACAGGGGGCGATGGCTACACCTTC.

This chain uses TRBV25-1 with TRBJ2-3; possible D gene TRBD2, 6 bases. CDR3 length: 14 amino acids. The germline CDR1 and CDR2 sequences are MGHDK and SYGVNS. The V and J ends lost 3 bases and 6 bases respectively, with 13 bases between them. This CDR3 is CASSDGGASDTQYF. Here the CDR3 DNA reads TGTGCCAGCAGTGACGGGGGAGCATCCGATACGCAGTATTTT. Based on the CDR3 plus reference TRBV25-1 and TRBJ2-3, the full variable domain is EADIYQTPRYLVIGTGKKITLECSQTMGHDKMYWYQQDPGMELHLIHYSYGVNSTEKGDLSSESTVSRIRTEHFPLTLESARPSHTSQYLCASSDGGASDTQYFGPGTRLTVL.

This clone was detected a few times. The gene calls are TRBV25-1 and TRBJ1-3; a possible D gene is TRBD1 (6 bases). CDR3 length: 16 residues. The V gene lost 3 bases and the J gene lost 0 bases, with 12 bases spanning the gap. Germline lookup yields CDR1 MGHDK and CDR2 SYGVNS. CDR3 coding DNA: TGTGCCAGCAGTGACTACAGGGTTCTCTCTGGAAACACCATATATTTT. Translated: CASSDYRVLSGNTIYF.

J is TRBJ2-2 and V is TRBV6-1; the D gene is possibly TRBD2 (6 bases). Trimming left V 7 bases short and J 10 bases short, with 16 bases between. Germline assignment: CDR1 MNHNS and CDR2 SASEGT. The CDR3 has 13 amino acids. The CDR3 protein is CASTLAGEEELFF. The DNA of the CDR3 is TGTGCCAGCACACTAGCTGGAGAAGAGGAGCTGTTTTTT.

There are a few counts of this clone. Here the CDR3 reads CASSLSAGELFF. For the CDR3, the DNA is TGTGCCAGCAGCTTGAGCGCAGGGGAGCTGTTTTTT. The V call is TRBV7-2, the J call TRBJ2-2; D gene unclear. The CDR3 length is 12 residues. In germline, CDR1 is SGHTA, CDR2 FQGNSA. The V and J ends lost 3 bases and 8 bases respectively, with 7 bases between them.

In its sample, this clone was seen a few times. The chain recombines TRBV7-9 with TRBJ2-7; 7 nucleotides line up with TRBD2. The CDR3 sequence is 17 residues long. Germline CDR1 is SEHNR and CDR2 is FQNEAQ (reference sequence). V shed 3 bases and J 5 bases; nucleotides not matched to a gene: 16. The CDR3 bases are TGTGCCAGCAGCTTCCCGCCGAGCGGGGCTTCTCGGGACGAGCAGTACTTC. This encodes CASSFPPSGASRDEQYF.

The genes are TRBV9 and TRBJ2-3; 10 bases agree with TRBD2. The CDR3 runs to 18 residues. CDR1 is SGDLS, CDR2 YYNGEE, per germline. The V and J ends lost 0 bases and 2 bases, in that order; junction bases with no gene match: 9. The CDR3 sequence: CASSVGGSGGLLTDTQYF. In DNA form, the CDR3 reads TGTGCCAGCAGCGTAGGCGGTAGCGGGGGGCTACTCACAGATACGCAGTATTTT.

This clone came up once. In the same sample, other DNA sequences code for this CDR3. This chain joins TRBV7-9 and TRBJ1-4; D not resolved. From germline, CDR1 is SEHNR and CDR2 FQNEAQ (reference sequence). The CDR3 covers 15 residues. V dropped 5 bases and J dropped 0 bases, with 10 bases sitting between them. CDR3 sequence (DNA): TGTGCCAGCAGCCGAAACACAGCAACTAATGAAAAACTGTTTTTT. It encodes CASSRNTATNEKLFF.

This sequence joins TRBV7-9 and TRBJ2-3, with D hard to call. The ends were cut back, 0 bases at V and 2 bases at J, with 6 bases in the middle. There are 14 residues in the CDR3. CDR1 and CDR2 from the germline V gene are SEHNR and FQNEAQ (reference sequence). The CDR3 nucleotides are TGTGCCAGCAGCTTAGCAGGAACCACAGATACGCAGTATTTT. This encodes CASSLAGTTDTQYF.

This CDR3 is CASSWDKAYEQYF. CDR3 in DNA: TGCGCCAGCAGCTGGGACAAAGCCTACGAGCAGTACTTC. The chain has TRBV5-1 and TRBJ2-7; D is perhaps TRBD1 (6 bases). The CDR3 loop spans 13 amino acids. Deletions cut 3 bases from V and 2 bases from J, with 9 bases between. The germline V gene encodes CDR1 SGHRS and CDR2 YFSETQ. The complete variable domain, with remaining parts taken from reference TRBV5-1 and TRBJ2-7, reads KAGVTQTPRYLIKTRGQQVTLSCSPISGHRSVSWYQQTPGQGLQFLFEYFSETQRNKGNFPGRFSGRQFSNSRSEMNVSTLELGDSALYLCASSWDKAYEQYFGPGTRLTVT.

This rearrangement joins TRBV6-5 to TRBJ1-1; no clear D. V lost 1 base, J lost 2 bases, and 8 bases lay in between. Germline loops: CDR1 MNHEY, CDR2 SVGAGI. The CDR3 runs to 14 residues. CDR3 nucleotide sequence: TGTGCCAGCAGTTACTTCCCAGAAAACACTGAAGCTTTCTTT. It specifies CASSYFPENTEAFF.

The V call is TRBV5-4, the J call TRBJ2-3; 7 bases agree with TRBD1. The CDR3 totals 16 residues. Germline trimming cut 0 bases from V and 1 base from J; bases unmatched to any gene: 5. The germline gives CDR1 SGHNT, CDR2 YYREEE (reference sequence). The DNA for the CDR3 is TGTGCCAGCAGCTTGGATAGGGGGCGTGGCACAGATACGCAGTATTTT. Protein: CASSLDRGRGTDTQYF.

The V call is TRBV7-2, the J call TRBJ2-1; D tentatively fits TRBD1 or TRBD2 (5 bases each). Trimming pared 10 bases from V and 4 bases from J, leaving 17 bases between. The CDR3 extends over 14 amino acids. Per the germline V gene, CDR1 is SGHTA and CDR2 is FQGNSA. CDR3 coding DNA: TGTGCCACCGGTTCCCGGGACCCTTACAATGAGCAGTTCTTC. Translation gives CATGSRDPYNEQFF.

The chain employs TRBV19 and TRBJ2-5, with 7 bases lining up with TRBD2. Looked up from germline, CDR1 is LNHDA and CDR2 is SQIVND (reference sequence). The CDR3 totals 14 residues. V lost 10 bases and J lost 1; bases outside the gene matches: 9. The CDR3 DNA follows: TGTGCCACTAATGGGGGGAGGGGCCAAGAGACCCAGTACTTC. It yields the protein CATNGGRGQETQYF.